Each of the 12 T cell receptor beta chains below was sequenced from the same sample in a study of T cells in Graves' hyperthyroidism and ophthalmopathy. What was amplified from RNA transcripts were TCR beta CDR3 regions. Initially, a first-round RT-PCR of the TCR CDR3 employed the HTBI primer set. TCRdb called the multiplex PCR reads again in MiXCR, with one record for every CDR3 protein. Of 540,000 or so distinct CDR3 sequences in the sample, about half were seen once. Sequenced material: peripheral blood or thyroid tissue (not recorded which). The receptors were gathered from an adult woman with Graves' disease, either hyperthyroidism or ophthalmopathy (not recorded which).

This clonotype was seen a single time. The genes are TRBV7-4 and TRBJ2-5; D is possibly TRBD1 or TRBD2 (5 bases each). The germline gives CDR1 SGHVT, CDR2 SQSDAQ. The CDR3 extends over 15 amino acids. Trimming stripped 0 bases from V and 5 bases from J, with 13 bases between. The CDR3 spells CASSLASFRGETQYF. In nucleotides, the CDR3 is TGTGCCAGCAGCTTAGCGAGTTTTCGGGGCGAGACCCAGTACTTC. The variable domain in full, completed from reference TRBV7-4 and TRBJ2-5, reads GAGVSQSPRYKVAKRGRDVALRCDSISGHVTLYWYRQTLGQGSEVLTYSQSDAQRDKSGRPSGRFSAERPERSVSTLKIQRTEQGDSAVYLCASSLASFRGETQYFGPGTRLLVL.

This clonotype was seen repeatedly, ten times or more. The chain joins TRBV29-1 to TRBJ1-4, with a possible D match to TRBD1 (5 bases). The CDR3 spans 14 residues. The V and J ends lost 5 bases and 10 bases respectively, with 20 bases between them. The germline CDR1 and CDR2 sequences are SQVTM and ANQGSEA. CDR3 in amino acids: CSVLSRGESGKLFF. CDR3 sequence (DNA): TGCAGCGTTTTATCCCGGGGGGAGAGTGGAAAACTGTTTTTT.

The chain employs TRBV11-2 and TRBJ2-5, with 16 bases lining up with TRBD2. After removal of 4 bases from V and 5 bases from J, the junction contained 4 bases not matched to a gene. This CDR3 contains 16 residues. Germline values: CDR1 SGHAT, CDR2 FQNNGV. The CDR3 coding sequence is TGTGCCAGCAGCTACGGGACTAGCGGGGGGGAGGAGACCCAGTACTTC. Protein: CASSYGTSGGEETQYF. Combining the CDR3 with reference TRBV11-2 and TRBJ2-5 gives the whole variable domain EAGVAQSPRYKIIEKRQSVAFWCNPISGHATLYWYQQILGQGPKLLIQFQNNGVVDDSQLPKDRFSAERLKGVDSTLKIQPAKLEDSAVYLCASSYGTSGGEETQYFGPGTRLLVL.

This clonotype was seen only a few times. The DNA for the CDR3 is TGCAGTGCTAGAATCCAGGGTTCCACTGAAGCTTTCTTT. Translating it yields CSARIQGSTEAFF. This chain joins TRBV20-1 and TRBJ1-1, with D perhaps matching TRBD1 (5 bases). Looked up from germline, CDR1 is DFQATT and CDR2 is SNEGSKA (reference sequence). V lost 2 bases and J 4 bases, leaving 11 bases between the germline ends. The CDR3 extends over 13 amino acids.

The J gene is TRBJ2-7, the V gene TRBV11-2; D is possibly TRBD2 (6 bases). The CDR3 is made up of 14 amino acids. The V end was cut by 1 base, the J end by 7 bases, with 14 bases between. The germline V gene encodes CDR1 SGHAT and CDR2 FQNNGV. CDR3 loop: CASSLGRVADEQYF. The CDR3 bases are TGTGCCAGCAGCTTAGGACGGGTAGCGGATGAGCAGTACTTC.

Many counts were recorded for this clonotype. The rearrangement links TRBV2 to TRBJ2-5, with D uncertain. The CDR3 extends over 15 amino acids. V was shortened by 1 base and J by 2 bases, with 11 bases between the two germline ends. Per the germline V gene, CDR1 is SNHLY and CDR2 is FYNNEI. For the CDR3, the DNA is TGTGCCAGCAGTGAAGGGGCAGCTATGCAAGAGACCCAGTACTTC. This sequence encodes CASSEGAAMQETQYF.

The chain couples TRBV10-3 to TRBJ2-2, with a weak D call TRBD2 (6 bases). V dropped 2 bases and J dropped 4 bases, with 11 bases sitting between them. The CDR3 length is 15 residues. CDR1 is ENHRY and CDR2 is SYGVKD in the germline V gene. The CDR3 DNA sequence: TGTGCCATCAGTGAGGAGGGGACTTCCACCGGGGAGCTGTTTTTT. Its translation: CAISEEGTSTGELFF.

This clonotype was observed many times. V gene TRBV9 combines with J gene TRBJ2-5, with 9 nucleotides matching TRBD2. V trimming: 4 bases; J trimming: 5 bases; junction bases outside the gene matches: 12. The CDR3 covers 16 residues. Germline values: CDR1 SGDLS, CDR2 YYNGEE. CDR3 in DNA: TGTGCCAGCAGCCCGCTTCAAGCGGGAGGTTCCGAGACCCAGTACTTC. Translating it yields CASSPLQAGGSETQYF.

This chain links TRBV7-2 with TRBJ1-5; 7 bases map to TRBD1. Per germline, CDR1 SGHTA and CDR2 FQGNSA. V trimming: 6 bases; J trimming: 3 bases; junction bases outside the gene matches: 5. This CDR3 contains 14 residues. In DNA, the CDR3 is TGTGCCAGCAGGCCGACAGGGACCAATCAGCCCCAGCATTTT. Translation: CASRPTGTNQPQHF.

The rearrangement joins TRBV30 to TRBJ2-7, with D perhaps assigned TRBD1 or TRBD2 (5 bases each). The CDR3 sequence is 13 residues long. Germline V gene sequence: CDR1 GTSNPN, CDR2 SVGIG (reference sequence). The V end lost 4 bases, the J end lost 5 bases, and 15 bases lay between the germline ends. The CDR3 spells CAWNPGRVHEQYF. The CDR3, as DNA: TGTGCCTGGAACCCGGGGCGGGTCCACGAGCAGTACTTC.

The V call is TRBV10-3, the J call TRBJ2-5; either TRBD1 or TRBD2 may supply D (5 bases each). Germline V gene data show CDR1 as ENHRY and CDR2 as SYGVKD. V was cut by 2 bases and J by 4 bases, with 11 bases left in between. The CDR3 has 14 amino acids. CDR3 sequence (DNA): TGTGCCATCAGTGAGGAGGGGCCAAGAGAGACCCAGTACTTC. As protein: CAISEEGPRETQYF.

This clonotype was found a few times. This chain links TRBV15 with TRBJ1-1, with D perhaps matching TRBD1 (6 bases). The CDR3 extends over 15 amino acids. Germline V gene sequence: CDR1 LNHNV, CDR2 YYDKDF (reference sequence). Trimming removed 5 bases at V and 0 bases at J, with 13 bases between. CDR3 region: CATSFEGGMNTEAFF. The DNA for the CDR3 is TGTGCCACCAGCTTCGAGGGGGGAATGAACACTGAAGCTTTCTTT.